The subject of this entry is one T cell receptor beta chain. Its binding antigen is unknown. Within one base of it there is no much larger clone, and no base qualities were kept. This entry belongs to a study of graft-versus-host responses after intestinal transplantation (dated by TCRdb to the early 2020s). Turning to the overall study: Recipients received multivisceral, liver-intestinal, or isolated intestinal transplants. Every recipient was given anti-thymocyte globulin induction, followed by roughly 3 years of maintenance tacrolimus and steroids. Graft-versus-host and host-versus-graft alloreactive T cell clones were tracked in the graft, circulation and bone marrow after intestinal transplantation using bulk TCR-beta CDR3 sequencing. Alloreactive clones were identified by sequencing pre-transplant mixed lymphocyte reaction products and comparing these products with unstimulated pre-transplant donor and recipient T cells. Of the roughly 24 intestinal transplant recipients enrolled in the cohort, one of whom was a retransplant, a few patients without pretransplant specimens were excluded. A peak of at least 4% donor T cells among recipient peripheral blood mononuclear cells was the definition used for donor T cell macrochimerism. Instead of going to the commercial service, samples from three later patients were sequenced in-house on an Illumina MiSeq and processed with MiXCR.

CDR1 and CDR2 are read off the germline V gene (reference sequence) as SEHNR and FQNEAQ. The CDR3 runs 14 amino acids, cysteine and phenylalanine included. Only the CDR3 DNA stays, 42 bases, in frame from base 1. The junction carries 11 bases between V and J, which are trimmed by 6 bases and 0 bases respectively. The time point label, read with the paper, signifies: cells obtained before transplantation from donor or recipient. CD3+CD4+ and CD3+CD8+ populations were FACS-sorted from unstimulated pre-transplant donor and recipient cells taken from spleen or lymph nodes. Summary of the overall study and its limitations: GvH clones were detected in recipient bone marrow, and some appeared earlier in ileal mucosa or blood, consistent with an intestinal mucosal origin. The relatively low number and heterogeneity of intestinal transplant patients limited the conclusions. High GvH to HvG T cell clonal ratios were observed in the allografts of patients with donor T cell macrochimerism. Early after transplant, peak levels of circulating GvH clones were associated with declines in HvG clones.

Library prep was done by the immunoSEQ multiplex PCR assay. In most patients, genomic DNA was isolated using the Qiagen DNeasy Blood and Tissue Kit and sent frozen to Adaptive Biotechnologies for TCR sequencing. Adaptive Biotechnologies carried out high-throughput TCR-beta CDR3 sequencing of genomic DNA for most patients. The source study handled its data this way. TCR sequencing data were retrieved from Adaptive's ImmunoSEQ software for 15 to 20 patients, whereas a few other patients were processed with MiXCR and VDJtools. CD4 versus CD8 sorting errors were corrected by removing sequences found in both subsets at a frequency ratio below 5:1. CDR3 nucleotide sequences shared between donor and recipient were removed because the origin of such sequences could not be assigned. Alloreactive clones required at least 2-fold expansion over unstimulated cells and minimum CFSE-low frequency of 0.002% (template counts) or 0.001% (read counts). Clones were considered mappable if detected in sequenced pre-transplant spleen, lymph node, or MLR CFSE-low populations of the donor or recipient. Cumulative frequency of alloreactive clones was calculated as a percentage of all sequences weighted by copy number. The table comes from immuneACCESS by way of TCRdb, which keeps in-frame sequences with V and J called. Part of the clones is missing from these tables; in studies checked, under half for an unresolved V gene and the rest for unknown reasons. The V and J calls and clone size are taken from that table; D and trimming were inferred from the DNA. This sample has under 100,000 clones in its table, and just under 95% of those were observed once. The ten largest clones add up to roughly 0.37% of the sample.

The V and J genes are TRBV7-9 and TRBJ2-5; a tentative D match to TRBD1 spans 6 bases. The specimen was unstimulated CD8+ T cells sorted from spleen or lymph node cells, collected before transplant. The receptor was isolated from a human donor who was the organ donor for an intestinal transplant. CDR3 reads: CASSARTDQETQYF. The DNA sequence is as follows: TGTGCCAGCAGTGCCAGGACAGACCAAGAGACCCAGTACTTC. Full variable domain (CDR3 extended with the reference TRBV7-9 and TRBJ2-5 proteins): DTGVSQNPRHKITKRGQNVTFRCDPISEHNRLYWYRQTLGQGPEFLTYFQNEAQLEKSRLLSDRFSAERPKGSFSTLEIQRTEQGDSAMYLCASSARTDQETQYFGPGTRLLVL.